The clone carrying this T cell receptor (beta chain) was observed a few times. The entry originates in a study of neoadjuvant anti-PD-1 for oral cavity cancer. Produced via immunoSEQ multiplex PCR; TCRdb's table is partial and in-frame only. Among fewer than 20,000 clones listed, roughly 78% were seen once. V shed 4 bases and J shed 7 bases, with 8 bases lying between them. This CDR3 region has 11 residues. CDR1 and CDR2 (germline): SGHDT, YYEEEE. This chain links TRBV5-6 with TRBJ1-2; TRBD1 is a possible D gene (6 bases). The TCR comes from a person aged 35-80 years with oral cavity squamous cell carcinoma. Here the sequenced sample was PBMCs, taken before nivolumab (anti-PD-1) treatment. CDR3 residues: CASSRDIGYTF. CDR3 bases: TGTGCCAGCAGCCGGGACATTGGCTACACCTTC.